Described below is a single T cell receptor beta chain sequence and its context. What it binds is unknown. The record originates from a study of early T cells in non-severe SARS-CoV-2 infection. Study as a whole: Sequencing was performed on bulk RNA from unsorted whole blood, leaving chains unpaired.

Study-level findings and limits: Missing private and CD4 specificities, VDJdb matching favored anti-spike CD8 responses.

Individual cDNA molecules received unique molecular identifiers during library preparation. TCRdb re-called the 5' RACE reads through MiXCR, storing one row per CDR3 protein. The data hold over 70,000 distinct CDR3 sequences, with 13% to 15% observed a single time. Germline V gene data show CDR1 as SEHNR and CDR2 as FQNEAQ (reference sequence). J gave up 5 bases and V 5 bases, and 12 bases lay outside the gene matches. This CDR3 is built from 16 residues. The receptor's source is an adult who was a healthcare worker with PCR-confirmed SARS-CoV-2 infection or an uninfected control (not recorded which). Material: whole blood. The rearrangement joins TRBV7-9 to TRBJ1-1, with 9 bases lining up with TRBD1. CDR3 DNA sequence: TGTGCCAGCAGCGGAAAGTATGGGACAGGGTTAACTGAAGCTTTCTTT. It specifies CASSGKYGTGLTEAFF.